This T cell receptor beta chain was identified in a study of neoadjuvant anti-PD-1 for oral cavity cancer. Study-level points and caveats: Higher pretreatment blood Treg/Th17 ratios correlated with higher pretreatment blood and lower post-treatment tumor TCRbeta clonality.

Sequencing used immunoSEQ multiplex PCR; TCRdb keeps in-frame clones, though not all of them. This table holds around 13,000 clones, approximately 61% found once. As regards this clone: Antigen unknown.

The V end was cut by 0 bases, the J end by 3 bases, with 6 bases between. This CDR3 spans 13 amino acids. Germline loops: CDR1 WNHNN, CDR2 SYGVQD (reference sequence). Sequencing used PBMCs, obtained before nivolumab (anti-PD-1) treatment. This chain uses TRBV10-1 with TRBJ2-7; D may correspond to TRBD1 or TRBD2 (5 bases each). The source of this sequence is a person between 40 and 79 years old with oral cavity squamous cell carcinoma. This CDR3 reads CASSESGVYEQYF. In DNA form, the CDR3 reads TGCGCCAGCAGTGAGTCGGGGGTCTACGAGCAGTACTTC.